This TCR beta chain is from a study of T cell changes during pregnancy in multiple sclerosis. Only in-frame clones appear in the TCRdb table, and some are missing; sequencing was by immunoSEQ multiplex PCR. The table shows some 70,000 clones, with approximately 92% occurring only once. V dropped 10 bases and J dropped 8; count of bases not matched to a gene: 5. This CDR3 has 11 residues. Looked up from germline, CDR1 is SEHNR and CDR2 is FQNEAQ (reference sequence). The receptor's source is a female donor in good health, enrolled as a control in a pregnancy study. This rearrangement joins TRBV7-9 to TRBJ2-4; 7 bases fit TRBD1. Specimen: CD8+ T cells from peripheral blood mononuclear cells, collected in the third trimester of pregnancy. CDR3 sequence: CAIQGDYIQYF. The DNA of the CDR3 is TGTGCCATCCAGGGGGATTACATTCAGTACTTC. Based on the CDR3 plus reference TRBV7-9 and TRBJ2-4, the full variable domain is DTGVSQNPRHKITKRGQNVTFRCDPISEHNRLYWYRQTLGQGPEFLTYFQNEAQLEKSRLLSDRFSAERPKGSFSTLEIQRTEQGDSAMYLCAIQGDYIQYFGAGTRLSVL.